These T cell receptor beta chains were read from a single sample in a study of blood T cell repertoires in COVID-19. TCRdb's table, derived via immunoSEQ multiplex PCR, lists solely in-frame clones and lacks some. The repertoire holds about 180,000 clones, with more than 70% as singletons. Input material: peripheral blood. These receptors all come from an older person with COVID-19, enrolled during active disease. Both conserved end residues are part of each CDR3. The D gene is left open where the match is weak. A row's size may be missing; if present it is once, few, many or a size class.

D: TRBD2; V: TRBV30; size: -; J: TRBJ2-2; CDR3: CAWSVGGVDTGELFF; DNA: TGTGCCTGGAGTGTTGGGGGGGTCGACACCGGGGAGCTGTTTTTT
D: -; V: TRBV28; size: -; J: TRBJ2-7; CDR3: CASSTRELESYEQYF; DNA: TGTGCCAGCAGTACCAGAGAGCTAGAGTCCTACGAGCAGTACTTC
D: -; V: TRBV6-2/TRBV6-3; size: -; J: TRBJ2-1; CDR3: CASSSGQGAGVLDWFEQFF; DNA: TGTGCCAGCAGTTCGGGACAGGGAGCGGGAGTACTAGATTGGTTTGAGCAGTTCTTC
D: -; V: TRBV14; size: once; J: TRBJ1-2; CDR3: CASSPSVNYGYTF; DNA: TGTGCCAGCAGCCCCTCCGTTAACTATGGCTACACCTTC
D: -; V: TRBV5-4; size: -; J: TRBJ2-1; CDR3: CASTPEQASYNEQFF; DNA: TGTGCCAGCACCCCGGAACAGGCCTCCTACAATGAGCAGTTCTTC
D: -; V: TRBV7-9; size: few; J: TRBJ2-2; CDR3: CASSLGSQGAAGELFF; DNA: TGTGCCAGCAGCTTAGGATCTCAGGGCGCGGCCGGGGAGCTGTTTTTT
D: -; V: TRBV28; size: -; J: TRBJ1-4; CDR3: CASSFLEKLFF; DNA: TGTGCCAGCAGTTTTCTCGAAAAACTGTTTTTT
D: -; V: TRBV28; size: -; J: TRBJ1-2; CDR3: CAIAGAVNLYGYTF; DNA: TGTGCCATCGCAGGGGCCGTAAACCTCTATGGCTACACCTTC
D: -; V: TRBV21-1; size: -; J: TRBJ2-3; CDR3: CASGGLAGVGDTQYF; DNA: TGTGCCAGCGGCGGACTAGCGGGGGTTGGAGATACGCAGTATTTT
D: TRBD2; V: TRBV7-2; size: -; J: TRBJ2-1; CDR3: CASRVGAGGSEQFF; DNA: TGTGCCAGCAGGGTGGGAGCGGGAGGATCTGAGCAGTTCTTC
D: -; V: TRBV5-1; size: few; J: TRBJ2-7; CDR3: CASSSSGTRYEQYF; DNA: TGCGCCAGCAGCTCCTCCGGGACTCGTTACGAGCAGTACTTC
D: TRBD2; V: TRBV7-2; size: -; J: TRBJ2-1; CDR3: CASSLWKTAGANEQFF; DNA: TGTGCCAGCAGCTTATGGAAAACAGCGGGAGCCAATGAGCAGTTCTTC
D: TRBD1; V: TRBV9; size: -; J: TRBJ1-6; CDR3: CASSIRPGGSPLHF; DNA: TGTGCCAGCAGTATTAGACCAGGGGGCTCACCCCTCCACTTT
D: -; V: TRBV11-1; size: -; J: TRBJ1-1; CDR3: CASSLLGHYGTTEAFF; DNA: TGTGCCAGCAGCCTCTTAGGGCATTACGGGACAACTGAAGCTTTCTTT
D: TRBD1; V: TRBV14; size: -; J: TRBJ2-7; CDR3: CASSQARGPSGEQYF; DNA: TGTGCCAGCAGCCAAGCCAGGGGGCCCTCAGGAGAGCAGTACTTC
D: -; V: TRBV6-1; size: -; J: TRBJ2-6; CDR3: CASSGLGLGVSGANVLTF; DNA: TGTGCCAGCAGTGGGCTAGGACTCGGGGTCTCTGGGGCCAACGTCCTGACTTTC
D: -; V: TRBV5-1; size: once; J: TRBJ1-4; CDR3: CASSFTGTNEKLFF; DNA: TGCGCCAGCAGCTTTACAGGGACTAATGAAAAACTGTTTTTT
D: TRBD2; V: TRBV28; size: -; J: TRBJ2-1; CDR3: CASTGGSGDEQFF; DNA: TGTGCCAGCACGGGCGGGAGCGGCGATGAGCAGTTCTTC
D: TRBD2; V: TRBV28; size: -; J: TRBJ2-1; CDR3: CASSTQGLALNEQFF; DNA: TGTGCCAGCAGTACCCAGGGACTAGCCCTAAATGAGCAGTTCTTC
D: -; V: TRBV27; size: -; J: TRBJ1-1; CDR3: CASSLAWSQNTEAFF; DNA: TGTGCCAGCAGTTTAGCTTGGAGCCAGAACACTGAAGCTTTCTTT
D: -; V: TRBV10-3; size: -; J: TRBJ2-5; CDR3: CAISGEFQETQYF; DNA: TGTGCCATCAGTGGGGAGTTCCAAGAGACCCAGTACTTC
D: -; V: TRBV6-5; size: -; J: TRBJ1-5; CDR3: CASSPGTRAGPQHF; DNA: TGTGCCAGCAGCCCCGGGACTAGGGCGGGGCCCCAGCATTTT
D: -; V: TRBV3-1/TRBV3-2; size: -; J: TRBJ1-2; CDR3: CASSQGSLGYTF; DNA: TGTGCCAGCAGCCAAGGGAGTTTGGGCTACACCTTC
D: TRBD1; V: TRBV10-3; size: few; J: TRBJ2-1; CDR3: CAISEGQGTYNEQFF; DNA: TGTGCCATCAGCGAGGGACAGGGGACCTACAATGAGCAGTTCTTC
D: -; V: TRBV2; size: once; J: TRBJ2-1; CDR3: CASSTESSLQVISYNEQFF; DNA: TGTGCCAGCAGTACTGAGAGCTCGCTGCAAGTCATCTCCTACAATGAGCAGTTCTTC
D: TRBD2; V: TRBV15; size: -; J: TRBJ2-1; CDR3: CATSRDGTSGYNEQFF; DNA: TGTGCCACCAGCAGAGATGGGACTAGCGGATACAATGAGCAGTTCTTC
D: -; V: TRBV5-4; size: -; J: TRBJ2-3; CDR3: CASSLPPRDTYTDTQYF; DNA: TGTGCCAGCAGCTTGCCACCCCGGGACACGTACACAGATACGCAGTATTTT
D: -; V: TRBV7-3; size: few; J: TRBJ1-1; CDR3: CASSLVGGNTEAFF; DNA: TGTGCCAGCAGCTTAGTAGGGGGGAACACTGAAGCTTTCTTT
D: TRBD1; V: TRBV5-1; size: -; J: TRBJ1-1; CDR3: CASSLQGDRRTEAFF; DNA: TGCGCCAGCAGCTTGCAAGGGGACAGGCGCACTGAAGCTTTCTTT
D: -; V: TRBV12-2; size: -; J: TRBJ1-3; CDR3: CASRPRGQWKSGNTIYF; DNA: TGTGCAAGTCGCCCCCGAGGACAGTGGAAGTCTGGAAACACCATATATTTT
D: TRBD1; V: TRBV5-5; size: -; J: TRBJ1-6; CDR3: CASSQNPGQGSSPLHF; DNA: TGTGCCAGCAGCCAAAACCCGGGACAGGGGAGTTCACCCCTCCACTTT
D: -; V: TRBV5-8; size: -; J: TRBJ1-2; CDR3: CASSLVSKEWWGYTF; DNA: TGTGCCAGCAGCTTGGTGTCCAAAGAGTGGTGGGGCTACACCTTC
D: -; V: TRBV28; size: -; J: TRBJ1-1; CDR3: CASSATGFNTEAFF; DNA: TGTGCCAGCAGTGCTACAGGGTTTAACACTGAAGCTTTCTTT